These 7 T cell receptor beta chains share one sample of origin, sequenced in a study of T cells in tuberculosis. The repertoire was sequenced with immunoSEQ multiplex PCR; TCRdb's copy has only in-frame clones and lacks some. This repertoire shows about 36,000 clones, more than 85% found once; its top ten account for over 6.5%. The material sequenced was PBMCs. The receptors originated from a donor aged 10 to 29 with latent tuberculosis or without tuberculosis infection.

A single count supports this clone. The V and J genes are TRBV5-4 and TRBJ2-7; the match to TRBD1 covers 9 bases. The V segment lost 2 bases and the J segment 4 bases; nucleotides outside the gene matches: 7. The CDR3 sequence is 15 residues long. Germline V lookup: CDR1 SGHNT, CDR2 YYREEE (reference sequence). As DNA, the CDR3 is TGTGCCAGCAGCTTATTACAGGGGGCTAGTTACGAGCAGTACTTC. Encoded protein: CASSLLQGASYEQYF.

This chain connects TRBV10-3 to TRBJ1-5; D gene uncertain. V lost 5 bases, J lost 9 bases, and 14 bases lay in between. Germline V gene data show CDR1 as ENHRY and CDR2 as SYGVKD. The CDR3 has 13 residues. The CDR3 here is CAISSVAPGPQHF. In nucleotides, the CDR3 is TGTGCCATCAGTTCGGTCGCTCCGGGGCCCCAGCATTTT.

The sample holds one count of this clone. V usage is TRBV11-3 and J usage is TRBJ2-6; 7 nucleotides align to TRBD2. Germline trimming cut 4 bases from V and 2 bases from J; bases unmatched to any gene: 11. This CDR3 has 18 amino acids. Germline V lookup: CDR1 SGHNT, CDR2 YENEEA. The DNA of the CDR3 is TGTGCCAGCAGCTCTCGCTATGGGGGGGTACCTGGGGCCAACGTCCTGACTTTC. It specifies CASSSRYGGVPGANVLTF.

This clone occurred once. V is TRBV30 and J is TRBJ2-1; 9 nucleotides align to TRBD2. Germline CDR1 reads GTSNPN; CDR2 reads SVGIG (reference sequence). The CDR3 totals 16 residues. The junction had 5 bases not matched to a gene; V was cut back by 0 bases and J by 2 bases. CDR3 sequence: CAWSVAASGTYNEQFF. The CDR3 DNA follows: TGTGCCTGGAGTGTAGCCGCTAGCGGGACCTACAATGAGCAGTTCTTC.

The V gene is TRBV2, the J gene TRBJ2-1, with 10 bases fitting TRBD2. This CDR3 contains 16 residues. V shed 7 bases and J 9 bases; nucleotides not matched to a gene: 15. Germline-derived CDR1 and CDR2 are SNHLY and FYNNEI. The CDR3 sequence is CASINVGGLATSEQFF. The CDR3 DNA reads as TGTGCCAGCATCAACGTAGGGGGACTAGCGACCAGTGAGCAGTTCTTC.

This chain joins TRBV30 and TRBJ2-3; TRBD2 aligns across 7 bases. Germline trimming cut 0 bases from V and 9 bases from J; bases unmatched to any gene: 6. This CDR3 contains 13 residues. CDR1 and CDR2 from the germline V gene are GTSNPN and SVGIG (reference sequence). This chain's CDR3 is CAWSVGTGGTQYF. CDR3 bases: TGTGCCTGGAGTGTAGGAACCGGGGGGACGCAGTATTTT. Based on the CDR3 plus reference TRBV30 and TRBJ2-3, the full variable domain is SQTIHQWPATLVQPVGSPLSLECTVEGTSNPNLYWYRQAAGRGLQLLFYSVGIGQISSEVPQNLSASRPQDRQFILSSKKLLLSDSGFYLCAWSVGTGGTQYFGPGTRLTVL.

The J gene is TRBJ2-2, the V gene TRBV7-3; no definite D call. Between the trimmed V and J ends, which lost 7 bases and 0 bases, there was a span of 12 bases. CDR1 and CDR2 from the germline V gene are SGHTA and FQGTGA. The CDR3 is 15 amino acids. The CDR3 DNA follows: TGTGCCAGCACGGAGAGTCCAGCGAACACCGGGGAGCTGTTTTTT. It specifies CASTESPANTGELFF.